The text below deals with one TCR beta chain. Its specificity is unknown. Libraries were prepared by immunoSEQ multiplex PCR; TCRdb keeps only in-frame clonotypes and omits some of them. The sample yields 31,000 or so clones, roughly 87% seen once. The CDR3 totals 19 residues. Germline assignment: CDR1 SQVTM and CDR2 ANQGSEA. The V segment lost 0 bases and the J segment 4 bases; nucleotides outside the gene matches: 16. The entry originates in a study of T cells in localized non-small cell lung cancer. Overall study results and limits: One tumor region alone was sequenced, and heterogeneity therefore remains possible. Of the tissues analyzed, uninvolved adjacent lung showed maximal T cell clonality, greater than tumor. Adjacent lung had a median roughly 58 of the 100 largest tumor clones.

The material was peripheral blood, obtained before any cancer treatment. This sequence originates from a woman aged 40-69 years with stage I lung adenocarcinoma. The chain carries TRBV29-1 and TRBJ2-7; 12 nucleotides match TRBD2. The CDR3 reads CSVEEGGGLAGPKGYEQYF. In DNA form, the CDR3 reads TGCAGCGTTGAAGAAGGCGGGGGACTAGCGGGTCCAAAGGGTTACGAGCAGTACTTC.